This T cell receptor beta chain was identified during a study of cytomegalovirus exposure and HLA in healthy donors. The CDR3 covers 15 residues. CDR1 and CDR2 (germline): MNHEY, SMNVEV (reference sequence). Trimming stripped 4 bases from V and 7 bases from J, with 16 bases between. 60 Vbeta and 13 Jbeta primers were used in PCR. Using immunoSEQ multiplex PCR, the repertoire was profiled, and TCRdb retains in-frame clones only, with some absent. In the table there are 150,000 to 200,000 clones, approximately 88% of which are singletons. About this clone itself: The antigen remains unidentified.

Study observations and caveats: TCR beta sequences reportedly predicted the HLA-A and HLA-B alleles of most subjects accurately.

The clonotype was recovered from a woman aged 18-29 years in good health and CMV-seronegative. V and J are TRBV27 and TRBJ1-4, with D possibly matching TRBD1 (6 bases). The sequenced sample was PBMCs. CDR3 residues: CASSSQGKVGEKLFF. DNA for the CDR3: TGTGCCAGCAGTTCTCAGGGGAAAGTAGGTGAAAAACTGTTTTTT.